This entry describes one T cell receptor beta chain. Here immunoSEQ multiplex PCR was the method, and the copy in TCRdb shows in-frame clones only, minus some. The table lists about 220,000 clones, around 94% of them singletons. Looked up from germline, CDR1 is LNHDA and CDR2 is SQIVND (reference sequence). The CDR3 runs 12 residues. Trimming pared 6 bases from V and 6 bases from J, leaving 11 bases between. The data derive from a study of control samples from healthy donors and cancer patients. The chain joins TRBV19 to TRBJ1-1; D gene unclear. This receptor was identified in a man over 45 in good health. The sequencing input was blood. In DNA, the CDR3 is TGTGCCAGTAGGACGGGGTGGTCTGAAGCTTTCTTT. This encodes CASRTGWSEAFF. Looking up the rest from reference TRBV19 and TRBJ1-1 gives the full variable domain: DGGITQSPKYLFRKEGQNVTLSCEQNLNHDAMYWYRQDPGQGLRLIYYSQIVNDFQKGDIAEGYSVSREKKESFPLTVTSAQKNPTAFYLCASRTGWSEAFFGQGTRLTVV.